Shown below are 23 T cell receptor beta chains from a single sample sequenced in a study of blood T cell repertoires in COVID-19. Assay used: immunoSEQ multiplex PCR; TCRdb lists only in-frame clones, some missing. The data contain roughly 170,000 clones, roughly 80% of them singletons. Sequencing was done on a sample of PBMCs or T cells enriched from blood (not recorded which). These receptors all stem from a middle-aged man who had recovered from COVID-19.

V gene TRBV27 combines with J gene TRBJ1-6; D might be TRBD1 (5 bases). Germline V gene data show CDR1 as MNHEY and CDR2 as SMNVEV (reference sequence). The CDR3 runs to 13 residues. Trimming took off 3 bases at V and 9 bases at J, with 9 bases between the two ends. The chain's CDR3 is CASSLRQISPLHF. CDR3 bases: TGTGCCAGCAGTTTGAGACAGATTTCACCCCTCCACTTT.

This sequence joins TRBV7-3 and TRBJ2-3; 8 bases line up with TRBD2. With 5 bases clipped from V and 0 bases from J, the junction kept 7 bases outside the gene matches. Per germline, CDR1 SGHTA and CDR2 FQGTGA. The CDR3 contains 16 residues. The CDR3 sequence is CASSRTSGGSTDTQYF. The DNA of the CDR3 is TGTGCCAGCAGCCGTACATCGGGGGGGAGCACAGATACGCAGTATTTT.

The J gene is TRBJ1-1, the V gene TRBV5-4; D gene uncertain. Trimming took off 0 bases at V and 3 bases at J, with 18 bases between the two ends. The CDR3 spans 17 residues. The V gene's germline CDR1 is SGHNT and CDR2 YYREEE (reference sequence). DNA of the CDR3: TGTGCCAGCAGCTTGGGGGGAGGCGCGCTCGGCGACACTGAAGCTTTCTTT. Amino acid sequence: CASSLGGGALGDTEAFF.

The rearrangement uses TRBV4-1 and TRBJ1-5; D is unresolved. From germline, CDR1 is MGHRA and CDR2 YSYEKL. The length of the CDR3 is 15 residues. The V end was cut by 3 bases, the J end by 2 bases, with 11 bases between. The CDR3 here is CASSHIAQGNQPQHF. The CDR3 coding sequence is TGCGCCAGCAGCCATATCGCGCAGGGCAATCAGCCCCAGCATTTT.

The V and J genes are TRBV24-1 and TRBJ2-5; 12 positions agree with TRBD1. The CDR3 is 16 amino acids. J gave up 5 bases and V 2 bases, and 5 bases lay outside the gene matches. CDR1 and CDR2 (germline): KGHDR, SFDVKD. The CDR3 spells CATSDYGTGGLETQYF. The DNA of the CDR3 is TGTGCCACCAGTGATTATGGGACAGGGGGCTTGGAGACCCAGTACTTC.

The chain employs TRBV12-3 or TRBV12-4 and TRBJ1-2, with D possibly matching TRBD1 (6 bases). V shed 4 bases and J shed 4 bases, with 10 bases lying between them. The CDR3 length is 13 residues. CDR3 bases: TGTGCCAGCAGTTCTGACAGGCTCTATGGCTACACCTTC. This translates into CASSSDRLYGYTF.

This clone was observed once. The V gene is TRBV28, the J gene TRBJ1-1; no firm D call. Looked up from germline, CDR1 is MDHEN and CDR2 is SYDVKM. The CDR3 is 13 residues long. The V end was cut by 7 bases, the J end by 4 bases, with 13 bases between. In DNA form, the CDR3 reads TGTGCCAGCAAGAGGGCCGTGGTCACTGAAGCTTTCTTT. This translates into CASKRAVVTEAFF.

The rearrangement joins TRBV7-9 to TRBJ1-1, with D hard to call. V was pared by 1 base and J by 0 bases, with 9 bases between. Germline V CDR1 and CDR2: SEHNR, FQNEAQ (reference sequence). The CDR3 runs to 15 residues. Here the CDR3 DNA reads TGTGCCAGCAGCTTAGTGACGGGGATGAACACTGAAGCTTTCTTT. Its protein product is CASSLVTGMNTEAFF.

V usage is TRBV15 and J usage is TRBJ1-5; 7 bases match TRBD1. The CDR3 covers 17 residues. The junction had 13 bases not matched to a gene; V was cut back by 3 bases and J by 5 bases. The germline gives CDR1 LNHNV, CDR2 YYDKDF (reference sequence). CDR3 bases: TGTGCCACCAGCAGTACAGGGGCGCGGAGAGGTTATCAGCCCCAGCATTTT. The encoded protein is CATSSTGARRGYQPQHF.

The chain recombines TRBV6-2 or TRBV6-3 with TRBJ2-2; 11 nucleotides match TRBD2. The CDR3 contains 20 residues. The germline V gene encodes CDR1 MNHEY and CDR2 SVGEGT. Germline trimming cut 1 base from V and 6 bases from J; bases unmatched to any gene: 16. This CDR3 is CASSYFRLAGGPVKSGELFF. The CDR3 DNA reads TGTGCCAGCAGTTACTTTCGGTTAGCGGGGGGGCCGGTCAAATCCGGGGAGCTGTTTTTT.

The V and J genes are TRBV27 and TRBJ1-1, with 7 bases lining up with TRBD1. The V gene's germline CDR1 is MNHEY and CDR2 SMNVEV (reference sequence). V lost 6 bases, J lost 4 bases, and 11 bases stayed unmatched. This CDR3 spans 15 amino acids. The chain's CDR3 is CASRTQGRSFTEAFF. In DNA form, the CDR3 reads TGTGCCAGCAGGACACAGGGGCGATCATTCACTGAAGCTTTCTTT.

Written as DNA, the CDR3 is TGTGCCAGTAGTACGCGGGGGTCCTCCTACGAGCAGTACTTC. This codes for CASSTRGSSYEQYF. The V gene is TRBV19, the J gene TRBJ2-7, with TRBD2 matching 7 bases. V was pared by 4 bases and J by 0 bases, with 3 bases of the junction left unmatched. The CDR3 totals 14 residues. The germline gives CDR1 LNHDA, CDR2 SQIVND (reference sequence).

The chain is built from TRBV9 and TRBJ2-1, with TRBD1 as a possible D gene (6 bases). The CDR3 has 15 residues. The V end lost 0 bases, the J end lost 3 bases, and 10 bases lay between the germline ends. The germline V gene has CDR1 SGDLS and CDR2 YYNGEE. The CDR3 reads CASSVVGGRYNEQFF. As DNA, the CDR3 is TGTGCCAGCAGCGTAGTAGGGGGACGCTACAATGAGCAGTTCTTC.

The chain is built from TRBV24-1 and TRBJ1-5; no definite D call. This CDR3 spans 13 amino acids. Trimming removed 9 bases at V and 7 bases at J, with 15 bases between. Germline V gene data show CDR1 as KGHDR and CDR2 as SFDVKD. DNA of the CDR3: TGTGCCACCTCGACTGGAAACGGACAGCCCCAGCATTTT. It translates to CATSTGNGQPQHF.

This clone was picked up one time. V gene TRBV11-2 combines with J gene TRBJ2-2; tentative D call: TRBD1 (5 bases). The CDR3 is 19 residues long. With 1 base removed from V and 0 bases from J, the gap between germline ends came to 18 bases. The germline V gene has CDR1 SGHAT and CDR2 FQNNGV. The DNA for the CDR3 is TGTGCCAGCAGCTTAGTAATGAGGATTAGGGGTTCGAACACCGGGGAGCTGTTTTTT. Its protein product is CASSLVMRIRGSNTGELFF.

V usage is TRBV4-2 and J usage is TRBJ1-6, with TRBD1 as a possible D gene (6 bases). The germline V gene encodes CDR1 LGHNA and CDR2 YNFKEQ. Trimming cost V 0 bases and J 6 bases, with 15 bases left between them. The CDR3 spans 17 residues. The CDR3 nucleotides read TGTGCCAGCAGCCAAGATGTAGGGGGGGCGCTTAATTCACCCCTCCACTTT. As protein: CASSQDVGGALNSPLHF.

The chain combines TRBV7-2 with TRBJ2-2; D unresolved. The germline V gene has CDR1 SGHTA and CDR2 FQGNSA. The CDR3 consists of 16 residues. V was trimmed by 1 base and J by 5 bases, leaving 14 bases between them. The CDR3 loop is CASSLDFRVGTGELFF. CDR3 nucleotide sequence: TGTGCCAGCAGCTTAGACTTTCGCGTCGGGACCGGGGAGCTGTTTTTT.

V usage is TRBV7-3 and J usage is TRBJ1-1; D is uncertain. Germline V CDR1 and CDR2: SGHTA, FQGTGA. V was cut by 2 bases and J by 1 base, with 5 bases left in between. The CDR3 has 13 amino acids. The CDR3 DNA sequence: TGTGCCAGCAGCTTAGGCCAGAACACTGAAGCTTTCTTT. Translated, it gives CASSLGQNTEAFF.

The V and J genes are TRBV4-2 and TRBJ1-2; no definite D call. Germline V gives CDR1 LGHNA, CDR2 YNFKEQ. The CDR3 contains 15 residues. Trimming removed 0 bases at V and 4 bases at J, with 12 bases between. The CDR3 loop reads CASSQERGKLYGYTF. DNA of the CDR3: TGTGCCAGCAGCCAAGAGCGGGGAAAGCTCTATGGCTACACCTTC.

The chain has TRBV6-4 and TRBJ2-3; 10 nucleotides align to TRBD2. From germline, CDR1 is MRHNA and CDR2 SNTAGT. With V trimmed by 5 bases and J by 0 bases, 2 bases remained unmatched. CDR3 length equals 15 residues. CDR3 protein: CASSLLAGSTDTQYF. Here the CDR3 DNA reads TGTGCCAGCAGTCTACTAGCGGGGAGCACAGATACGCAGTATTTT.

Comments on this clone: One end of the junction is discordant with germline, which a read error may explain. The chain has TRBV28 and TRBJ1-2, with a tentative D call TRBD1 (5 bases). Germline CDR1 MDHEN, CDR2 SYDVKM. The CDR3 is 15 amino acids. The CDR3 spells CASCLHGAGGYGYTF. In DNA form, the CDR3 reads TGTGCCAGCTGTTTACACGGGGCGGGGGGCTATGGCTACACCTTC.

The V call is TRBV11-2, the J call TRBJ2-7, with unresolved D. The germline V gene has CDR1 SGHAT and CDR2 FQNNGV. The V gene lost 6 bases and the J gene lost 2 bases, with 14 bases spanning the gap. The CDR3 has 14 residues. This CDR3 is CASRERSLTYEQYF. The DNA for the CDR3 is TGTGCCAGCAGGGAGCGCAGCTTGACCTACGAGCAGTACTTC.

V is TRBV19 and J is TRBJ1-1; 8 bases line up with TRBD1. The V gene's germline CDR1 is LNHDA and CDR2 SQIVND (reference sequence). The CDR3 runs to 13 residues. Trimming removed 5 bases from V and 4 bases from J; junction bases left unmatched: 3. CDR3 sequence: CASSQGARTEAFF. CDR3 nucleotide sequence: TGTGCCAGTAGTCAGGGGGCGCGCACTGAAGCTTTCTTT.